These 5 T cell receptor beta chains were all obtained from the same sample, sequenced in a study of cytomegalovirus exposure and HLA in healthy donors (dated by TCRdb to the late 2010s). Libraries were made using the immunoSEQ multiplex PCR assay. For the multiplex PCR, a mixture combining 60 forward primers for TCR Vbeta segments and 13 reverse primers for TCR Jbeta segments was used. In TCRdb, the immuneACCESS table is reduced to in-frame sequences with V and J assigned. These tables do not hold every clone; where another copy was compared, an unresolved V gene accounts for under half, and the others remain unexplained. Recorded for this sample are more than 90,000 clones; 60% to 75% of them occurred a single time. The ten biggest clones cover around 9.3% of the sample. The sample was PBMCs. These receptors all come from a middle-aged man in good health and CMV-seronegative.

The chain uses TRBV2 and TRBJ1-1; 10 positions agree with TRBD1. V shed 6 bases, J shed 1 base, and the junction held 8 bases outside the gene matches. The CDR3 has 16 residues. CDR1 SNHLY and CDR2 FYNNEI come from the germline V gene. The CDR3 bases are TGTGCCAGCAGCGCCCGACAGGGGGCCGGGAACACTGAAGCTTTCTTT. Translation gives CASSARQGAGNTEAFF.

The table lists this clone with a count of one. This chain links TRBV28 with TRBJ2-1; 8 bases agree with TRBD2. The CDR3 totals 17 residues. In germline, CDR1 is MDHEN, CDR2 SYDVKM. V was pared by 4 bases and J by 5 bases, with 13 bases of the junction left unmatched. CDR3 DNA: TGTGCCAGCAGTTCTGTCCCTATCGGGGGGGTGAACAATGAGCAGTTCTTC. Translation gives CASSSVPIGGVNNEQFF.

CDR3 bases: TGTGCCAGCAGTGCCAGACAGGGGGGGGTCAATCAGCCCCAGCATTTT. This encodes CASSARQGGVNQPQHF. V usage is TRBV27 and J usage is TRBJ1-5; 9 nucleotides align to TRBD1. J lost 3 bases, V lost 5 bases, and 8 bases had no gene match. CDR1 is MNHEY, CDR2 SMNVEV, per germline (reference sequence). The CDR3 sequence is 16 residues long.

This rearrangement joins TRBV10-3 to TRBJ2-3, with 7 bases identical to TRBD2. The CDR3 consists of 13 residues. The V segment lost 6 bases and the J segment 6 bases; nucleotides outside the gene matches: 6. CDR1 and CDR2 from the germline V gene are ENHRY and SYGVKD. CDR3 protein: CAIRSGDGDTQYF. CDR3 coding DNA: TGTGCCATCAGGAGCGGGGACGGGGATACGCAGTATTTT.

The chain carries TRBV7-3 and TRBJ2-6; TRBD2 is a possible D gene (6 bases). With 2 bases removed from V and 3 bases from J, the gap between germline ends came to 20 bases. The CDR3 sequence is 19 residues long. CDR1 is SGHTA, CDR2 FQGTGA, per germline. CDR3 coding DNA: TGTGCCAGCAGCTTAGCGGGGTCTTCGGTAGGGGTTGGGGCCAACGTCCTGACTTTC. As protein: CASSLAGSSVGVGANVLTF.